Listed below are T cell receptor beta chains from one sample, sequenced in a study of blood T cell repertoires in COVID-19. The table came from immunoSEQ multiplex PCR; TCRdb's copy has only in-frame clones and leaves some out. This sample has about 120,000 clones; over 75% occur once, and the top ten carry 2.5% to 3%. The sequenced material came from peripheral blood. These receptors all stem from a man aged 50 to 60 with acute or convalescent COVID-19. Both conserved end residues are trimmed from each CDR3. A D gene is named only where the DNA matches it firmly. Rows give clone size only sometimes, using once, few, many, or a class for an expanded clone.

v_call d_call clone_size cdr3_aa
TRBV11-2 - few ASSLDRDYEAF
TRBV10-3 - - AINQLRSTEAF
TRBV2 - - ASSVVRGNTGELF
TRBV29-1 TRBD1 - SATGTGGREQY
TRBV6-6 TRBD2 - ASSHDLTSGKEYEQY
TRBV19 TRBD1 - ASGAGTGGSYEQY
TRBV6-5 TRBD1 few ASGQGSGANVLT
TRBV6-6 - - ASSLPGGRPDTQY
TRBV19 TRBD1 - ASTLGTVDNEQF
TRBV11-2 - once ASSFLTTPYEQY
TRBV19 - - ASSLTGATGELF
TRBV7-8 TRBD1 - ASSVDRGSYEQY
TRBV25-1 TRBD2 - ASRDRLAGGTDTQY
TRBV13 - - ASSKTGISYNEQF
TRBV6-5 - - ASSYAGSINTEAF
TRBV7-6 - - AVMGNSYEQY
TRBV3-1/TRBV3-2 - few ASSRGREQF
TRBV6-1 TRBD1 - ASREGTGAEKLF
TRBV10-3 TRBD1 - AMATGDQETQY
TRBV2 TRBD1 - ASSEGQGNEKLF
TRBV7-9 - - ASSLGTVPEQY
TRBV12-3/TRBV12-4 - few ASSRSNEKLF
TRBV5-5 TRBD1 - ASSLALATGGIEQY
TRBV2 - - ASSQQGTNQPQH
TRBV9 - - ASSVNTGSPYGYT
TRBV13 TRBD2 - ASSQTSGSRHEQY
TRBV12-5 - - ASGSGESSYNEQF
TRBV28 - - ASSLPISETDTQY
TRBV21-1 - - ASSKLGEGVVYEQY
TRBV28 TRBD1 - ASSPQGAGEYEQY
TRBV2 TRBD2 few ASSSGLAGGQETQY
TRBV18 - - ASSPQAGPTNEKLF
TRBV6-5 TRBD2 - ARLAGDRETQY
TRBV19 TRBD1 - ASMPQQGARSTEAF
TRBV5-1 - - ASSSGQLLEKLF
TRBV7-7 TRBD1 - ASSYTGGGRCEKLF
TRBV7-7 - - ASSPTGPPNTGELF
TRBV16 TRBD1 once ASSPVAGGDYGYT
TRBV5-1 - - ASSIIGRADSDTQY
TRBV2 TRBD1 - ASSDRTGNYGYT
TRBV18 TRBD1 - ASSPGDRGRKY
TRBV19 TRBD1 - ASSMDRYSYEQY
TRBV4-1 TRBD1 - ASSQGQWDNSPLH
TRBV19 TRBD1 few ASRGTGGNSPLH
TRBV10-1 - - ASSEGPLDTQY
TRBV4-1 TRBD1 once ASSQDRAGGLGRGYT
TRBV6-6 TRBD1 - ASSYSPGGSYGYT
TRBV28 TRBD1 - ASSPRQGLGSGNTIY
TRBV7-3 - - ASSKTFATYNEQF
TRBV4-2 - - ASSQELTRAGFGYT
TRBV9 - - ASSVAQGDKDTIY
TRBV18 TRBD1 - ASSPLTGGGDSPLH
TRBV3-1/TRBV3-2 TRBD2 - ASSPGTSGSGWSGGELF